This T cell receptor (beta chain) was found in a study of cytomegalovirus exposure and HLA in healthy donors. CDR3 size: 16 residues. Germline loops: CDR1 SEHNR, CDR2 FQNEAQ (reference sequence). The V gene lost 6 bases and the J gene lost 1 base, with 15 bases spanning the gap. PCR primers comprised 60 Vbeta and 13 Jbeta primers. Assay used: immunoSEQ multiplex PCR; TCRdb lists only in-frame clones, some missing. This repertoire shows about 98,000 clones, about 80% found once; its top ten account for over 15%. Input material: PBMCs. This clonotype originated in a man in his sixties in good health and CMV-seropositive. The chain employs TRBV7-9 and TRBJ2-2, with D possibly being TRBD1 (5 bases). Written as DNA, the CDR3 is TGTGCCAGCAGTCCTGACACAGGACAGAACACCGGGGAGCTGTTTTTT. This sequence encodes CASSPDTGQNTGELFF.